The rows below give T cell receptor beta chains drawn from one sample of a study of blood T cell repertoires in COVID-19. Libraries were prepared by immunoSEQ multiplex PCR; TCRdb keeps only in-frame clonotypes and omits some of them. The table lists roughly 250,000 clones, 65% to 80% of them singletons. What was sequenced was peripheral blood. All receptors come from a woman aged 40 to 50 with active or convalescent COVID-19. CDR3s include the opening cysteine and the closing phenylalanine or tryptophan. Fields, in order: V gene, J gene, CDR3 protein.

TRBV12-3/TRBV12-4	TRBJ1-5	CASSPRNDQPQHF
TRBV5-3	TRBJ1-5	CARSLVFVATRRGAGNQPQHF
TRBV18	TRBJ2-3	CASSPPRIWPRDRGEADTQYF
TRBV7-6	TRBJ1-4	CASSSLTQDTTNEKLFF
TRBV6-5	TRBJ2-2	CASSRGRPNTGELFF
TRBV6-2/TRBV6-3	TRBJ2-2	CASSPRTGGITGELFF
TRBV2	TRBJ2-5	CASSTLAGGAETQYF
TRBV2	TRBJ1-2	CASSASVNYGYTF
TRBV2	TRBJ2-1	CASNTYNEQFF
TRBV19	TRBJ2-3	CASTSPGGGSDTQYF
TRBV19	TRBJ1-4	CASRSRGWEKLFF
TRBV20-1	TRBJ1-2	CSARGGYGYTF
TRBV2	TRBJ1-4	CASEQGAVEKLFF
TRBV2	TRBJ2-7	CASSEARGGYYEQYF
TRBV7-9	TRBJ2-7	CASSLERAGRYEQYF
TRBV7-9	TRBJ2-3	CASRPNRGRDTQYF
TRBV10-2	TRBJ1-2	CASSESVKGGTSYGYTF
TRBV9	TRBJ1-1	CASSLTVNTEAFF
TRBV27	TRBJ1-1	CASSYRGPGTEAFF
TRBV19	TRBJ1-5	CASRTGVQPQHF
TRBV20-1	TRBJ1-2	CSASSGPGFNYGYTF
TRBV6-5	TRBJ1-2	CASSGRTGGYTF
TRBV18	TRBJ1-1	CASSPDMNTEAFF
TRBV19	TRBJ2-3	CASSIRAGASTDTQYF
TRBV10-1	TRBJ2-3	CASKRDTQYF
TRBV6-5	TRBJ1-5	CASSTTTVNVSPQHF
TRBV6-4	TRBJ1-2	CASSPGLNYGYTF
TRBV6-1	TRBJ1-5	CASSERGTQPQHF
TRBV6-4	TRBJ2-2	CASRRQGPGELFF
TRBV5-5	TRBJ1-3	CASSLDDSSGNTIYF